The 8 T cell receptor beta chains below all came from one sample that was sequenced in a study of T cell repertoires in cytomegalovirus infection. Their target antigens are unknown. A single record per CDR3 protein comes from TCRdb applying MiXCR to the reads. Here the sample spans 50,000 or so distinct CDR3 sequences, more than 15% being singletons. The material was CD8+ T cells from cultured PBMCs, obtained from culture after CMV antigen stimulation. The receptors were sampled from a human donor in good health (CMV status not recorded). Some clones in this sample may be carry-over from other donors' samples.

This clonotype has only a few counts. The rearrangement links TRBV19 to TRBJ1-1; 9 bases are shared with TRBD1. V gave up 2 bases and J gave up 0 bases; unmatched junction bases: 7. Germline V gives CDR1 LNHDA, CDR2 SQIVND (reference sequence). This CDR3 spans 17 amino acids. Written as DNA, the CDR3 is TGTGCCAGTAGTATACCCCGGACAGGGGAGATGAACACTGAAGCTTTCTTT. Amino acid sequence: CASSIPRTGEMNTEAFF.

This chain connects TRBV7-9 to TRBJ2-1; D unclear. The ends were cut back, 1 base at V and 7 bases at J, with 8 bases in the middle. Germline assignment: CDR1 SEHNR and CDR2 FQNEAQ (reference sequence). This CDR3 is built from 13 residues. In nucleotides, the CDR3 is TGTGCCAGCAGCTTAGTGGCGAAAAATGAGCAGTTCTTC. Translated: CASSLVAKNEQFF.

This clonotype was seen a few times. This chain connects TRBV13 to TRBJ1-4, with D possibly being TRBD1 (5 bases). CDR3 length equals 14 residues. Germline V CDR1 and CDR2: PRHDT, FYEKMQ (reference sequence). Trimming removed 2 bases from V and 2 bases from J, with 6 bases in between. The CDR3 is CASSLRDTNEKLFF. The CDR3 DNA sequence: TGTGCCAGCAGCTTAAGGGACACTAATGAAAAACTGTTTTTT.

V is TRBV20-1 and J is TRBJ2-1; D is ambiguous. The V gene's germline CDR1 is DFQATT and CDR2 SNEGSKA (reference sequence). This CDR3 has 12 residues. The V gene lost 6 bases and the J gene lost 8 bases, with 14 bases spanning the gap. In nucleotides, the CDR3 is TGCAGTGCCCCTGCCCCTGGGGATGAGCAGTTCTTC. Translation gives CSAPAPGDEQFF.

The chain couples TRBV6-2 or TRBV6-3 to TRBJ2-1; D may be TRBD2 (6 bases). CDR1 and CDR2 from the germline V gene are MNHEY and SVGEGT. Deletions cut 8 bases from V and 7 bases from J, with 9 bases between. This CDR3 is 11 amino acids long. The CDR3, as DNA: TGTGCCAGCGGAGGGAATAATGAGCAGTTCTTC. It is translated as CASGGNNEQFF.

V usage is TRBV6-5 and J usage is TRBJ1-1; D is possibly TRBD1 (6 bases). Trimming stripped 0 bases from V and 3 bases from J, with 8 bases between. The CDR3 runs to 14 residues. Germline lookup yields CDR1 MNHEY and CDR2 SVGAGI. The CDR3 sequence is CASSYSRGDTEAFF. CDR3 DNA sequence: TGTGCCAGCAGTTACTCCAGGGGCGACACTGAAGCTTTCTTT.

CDR3 coding DNA: TGTGCCAGCAGGGGGTGGGATACGCAGTATTTT. This gives the protein CASRGWDTQYF. The V call is TRBV6-1, the J call TRBJ2-3; D gene ambiguous. The CDR3 is made up of 11 amino acids. Germline lookup yields CDR1 MNHNS and CDR2 SASEGT. Trimming pared 6 bases from V and 6 bases from J, leaving 7 bases between.

This clonotype was detected only a few times. The gene calls are TRBV12-3 or TRBV12-4 and TRBJ2-1; perhaps D is TRBD1 or TRBD2 (5 bases each). This CDR3 contains 13 residues. Trimming took 6 bases from V and 9 from J, leaving 15 bases between them. CDR3 nucleotides: TGTGCCAGCAGCCAGGGACCACCCAGTGAGCAGTTCTTC. This encodes CASSQGPPSEQFF.